A selection of T cell receptor beta chains follows, all from one sample in a study of blood T cell repertoires in COVID-19. Sequencing was performed with immunoSEQ multiplex PCR; in TCRdb, only in-frame clones are kept and a portion is missing. The repertoire holds over 150,000 clones, with about 79% as singletons. The sample consisted of peripheral blood. These receptors were collected from a woman aged 60-75 years with acute or convalescent COVID-19. Each CDR3 is given with its conserved first and last residue. A D gene is named only where the DNA matches it firmly. Clone size is given for some rows only: seen once, a few or many times, or a class if the clone is expanded.

j_gene,v_gene,d_gene,abundance,CDR3aa,CDR3nt
TRBJ1-4,TRBV6-4,-,few,CASSDSEGGGRFAGEKLFF,TGTGCCAGCAGTGACTCGGAGGGGGGGGGCCGCTTCGCCGGTGAAAAACTGTTTTTT
TRBJ1-1,TRBV28,-,-,CASSLGGAEAFF,TGTGCCAGCAGTTTGGGGGGGGCTGAAGCTTTCTTT
TRBJ2-5,TRBV5-1,TRBD2,-,CASSLGLAGETQYF,TGCGCCAGCAGCTTAGGACTAGCAGGAGAGACCCAGTACTTC
TRBJ1-2,TRBV5-5,-,-,CASSFNTGSVDGYTF,TGTGCCAGCAGCTTCAACACAGGGTCCGTCGATGGCTACACCTTC
TRBJ1-4,TRBV5-1,TRBD1,-,CASSRGQETEKLFF,TGCGCCAGCAGCCGAGGACAGGAGACGGAAAAACTGTTTTTT
TRBJ1-3,TRBV7-9,TRBD1,-,CASSPRQGSSGNTIYF,TGTGCCAGCAGCCCCAGACAGGGGAGCTCTGGAAACACCATATATTTT
TRBJ1-1,TRBV7-3,TRBD1,-,CASSSGPTGLGTEAFF,TGTGCCAGCAGCTCGGGACCGACAGGGTTGGGCACTGAAGCTTTCTTT
TRBJ1-4,TRBV7-3,-,-,CASSFVGGEKLFF,TGTGCCAGCAGCTTTGTAGGAGGGGAAAAACTGTTTTTT
TRBJ2-4,TRBV5-1,-,-,CASSLAGVGIQYF,TGCGCCAGCAGCTTGGCGGGGGTCGGCATTCAGTACTTC
TRBJ2-7,TRBV5-1,-,few,CASSPTLSEQYF,TGCGCCAGCAGCCCGACTCTCAGCGAGCAGTACTTC
TRBJ2-4,TRBV7-6,TRBD1,-,CASSPGQTQNIQYF,TGTGCCAGCAGCCCGGGACAGACACAAAACATTCAGTACTTC
TRBJ1-5,TRBV5-1,TRBD1,-,CASSLGDSNNQPQHF,TGCGCCAGCAGCTTGGGGGACAGTAACAATCAGCCCCAGCATTTT
TRBJ1-2,TRBV25-1,-,-,CASSGPTVGYTF,TGTGCCAGCAGTGGACCGACAGTGGGCTACACCTTC
TRBJ1-2,TRBV27,-,-,CAAWGGRDGYTF,TGTGCCGCCTGGGGGGGGAGAGATGGCTACACCTTC
TRBJ1-6,TRBV30,-,-,CAWSVQRQGIRSYNSPLHF,TGTGCCTGGAGTGTACAGAGGCAGGGGATTCGTTCCTATAATTCACCCCTCCACTTT
TRBJ1-5,TRBV21-1,-,-,CASRRNQPQHF,TGTGCCAGCAGGAGGAATCAGCCCCAGCATTTT
TRBJ1-1,TRBV5-1,-,-,CASSFGQNTEAFF,TGCGCCAGCAGCTTCGGACAGAACACTGAAGCTTTCTTT
TRBJ1-4,TRBV4-1,TRBD1,few,CASTQTGADSNEKLFF,TGCGCCAGCACCCAGACAGGGGCCGACTCTAATGAAAAACTGTTTTTT
TRBJ2-6,TRBV21-1,-,once,CASIPLPGGHYSGANVLTF,TGTGCCAGCATCCCTCTCCCTGGGGGACACTACTCTGGGGCCAACGTCCTGACTTTC
TRBJ2-1,TRBV5-1,-,-,CASSFAGARSRFF,TGCGCCAGCAGCTTCGCGGGGGCCCGTTCTAGGTTCTTC
TRBJ2-3,TRBV9,TRBD2,-,CASSAIAGGSDTQYF,TGTGCCAGCAGCGCGATAGCGGGGGGTTCAGATACGCAGTATTTT
TRBJ2-1,TRBV4-2,-,-,CASSDSTSSYNEQFF,TGTGCCAGCAGCGACTCGACTAGTTCCTACAATGAGCAGTTCTTC
TRBJ2-1,TRBV24-1,TRBD2,-,CATSDSLAGSYNEQFF,TGTGCCACCAGTGATTCCTTAGCGGGTTCCTACAATGAGCAGTTCTTC
TRBJ2-2,TRBV12-3/TRBV12-4,-,-,CASRSLRWELFF,TGTGCCAGCAGGAGTCTACGGTGGGAGCTGTTTTTT
TRBJ1-2,TRBV5-1,TRBD1,-,CASSSIQGWYGYTF,TGCGCCAGCAGCTCTATACAGGGGTGGTATGGCTACACCTTC
TRBJ1-1,TRBV3-1/TRBV3-2,-,-,CASSRGPLNTEAFF,TGTGCCAGCAGCCGCGGCCCTTTGAACACTGAAGCTTTCTTT
TRBJ1-5,TRBV24-1,-,-,CANQWAQTGYSNQPQHF,TGTGCCAACCAGTGGGCCCAGACAGGCTATAGCAATCAGCCCCAGCATTTT